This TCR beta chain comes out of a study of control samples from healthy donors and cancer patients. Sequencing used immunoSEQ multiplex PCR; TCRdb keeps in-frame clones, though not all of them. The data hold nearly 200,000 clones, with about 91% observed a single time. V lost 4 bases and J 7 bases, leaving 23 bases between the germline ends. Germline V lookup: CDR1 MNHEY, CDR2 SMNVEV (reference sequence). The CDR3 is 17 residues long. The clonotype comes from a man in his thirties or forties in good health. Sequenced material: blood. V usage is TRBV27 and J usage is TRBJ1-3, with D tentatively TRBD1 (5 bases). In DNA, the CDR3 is TGTGCCAGCAGTTCTCAAAGACGGGACGGTCCCGGGAACACCATATATTTT. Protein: CASSSQRRDGPGNTIYF.